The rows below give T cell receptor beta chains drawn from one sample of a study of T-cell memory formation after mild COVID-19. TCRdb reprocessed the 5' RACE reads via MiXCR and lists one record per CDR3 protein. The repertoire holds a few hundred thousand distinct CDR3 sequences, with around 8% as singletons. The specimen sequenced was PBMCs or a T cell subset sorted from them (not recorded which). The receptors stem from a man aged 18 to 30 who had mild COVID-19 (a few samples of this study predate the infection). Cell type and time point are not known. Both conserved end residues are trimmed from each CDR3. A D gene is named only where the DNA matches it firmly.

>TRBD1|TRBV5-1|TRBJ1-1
ASSEKGGAGAEAF
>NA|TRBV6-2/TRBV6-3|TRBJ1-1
ASSFRATGTEAF
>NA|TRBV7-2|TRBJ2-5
ASSLDVMGQY
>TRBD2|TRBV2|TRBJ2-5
ASSETSAKTQY
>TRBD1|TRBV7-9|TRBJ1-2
ASTVTGYGYT
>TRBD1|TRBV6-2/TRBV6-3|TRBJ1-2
ASSYPDYRDSFYGYT
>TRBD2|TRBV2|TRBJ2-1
ASSNRRGAGINEQF
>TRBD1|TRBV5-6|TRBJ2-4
ASSLGETGGIQY
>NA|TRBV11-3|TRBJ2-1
ASSGGLGNEQF
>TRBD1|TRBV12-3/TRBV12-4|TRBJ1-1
ASINRDRGPAF
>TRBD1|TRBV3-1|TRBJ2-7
ASSGQVRQY
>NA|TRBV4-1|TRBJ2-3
ASSQDPPGDASDTQY
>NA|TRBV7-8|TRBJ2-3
ASSLRAGSDTQY
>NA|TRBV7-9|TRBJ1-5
ASSPGTDDGQPQH
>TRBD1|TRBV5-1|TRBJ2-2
ASSLRTGNTGELF
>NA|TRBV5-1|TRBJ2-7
ASSLRQGRYYEQY
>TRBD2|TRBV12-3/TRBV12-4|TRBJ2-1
ASSFFGDYYNEQF
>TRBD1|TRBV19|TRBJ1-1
ASHRGFYTEAF
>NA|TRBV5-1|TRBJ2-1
ASSLRDSLQF
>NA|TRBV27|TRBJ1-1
ASRWGGETDTEAF
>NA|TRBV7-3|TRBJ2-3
ASSPVGGPGDTQY
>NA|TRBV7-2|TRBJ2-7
ASSLNAVYEQY
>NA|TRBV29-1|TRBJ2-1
SVKTDLYNEQF
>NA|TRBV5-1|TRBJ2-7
ASSPAGTHEQY
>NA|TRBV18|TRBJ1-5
ASSPETVVKPQH
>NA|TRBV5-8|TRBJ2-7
ASRVVGFSYEQY
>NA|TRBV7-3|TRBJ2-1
ASSPNLGEQF